This T cell receptor (beta chain) was sequenced in a study of PD-1 blockade in classical Hodgkin lymphoma. Germline CDR1 reads MGHRA; CDR2 reads YSYEKL. The CDR3 loop spans 14 amino acids. Trimming cost V 4 bases and J 6 bases, with 15 bases left between them. Concerning this clone: Antigen unknown.

Time point denoted: cycle 4 day 1 (C4D1), after less than seven weeks of nivolumab. Brentuximab vedotin exposure varied among the patients, all of whom had relapsed after autologous stem cell transplantation. Classification of best responses gave complete response, partial response or progressive disease. The data were produced by immunoSEQ multiplex PCR, yet TCRdb's version contains in-frame clones alone and is incomplete. This table holds roughly 7,900 clones, approximately 80% found once. The study, taken as a whole, reports: Similar baseline diversity was found in complete responders and newly diagnosed patients.

The rearrangement uses TRBV4-1 and TRBJ1-1, with a possible D match to TRBD1 (6 bases). The TCR comes from a human donor with classical Hodgkin lymphoma. Specimen: peripheral blood mononuclear cells (PBMCs), collected before the fourth cycle of nivolumab. The CDR3 loop is CASSPDRRVPEAFF. In nucleotides, the CDR3 is TGCGCCAGCAGCCCCGACAGGAGGGTCCCTGAAGCTTTCTTT.